A single sample is the source of the 2 T cell receptor beta chains below, sequenced in a study of cytomegalovirus exposure and HLA in healthy donors. The PCR ran on 60 Vbeta and 13 Jbeta primers. Profiling relied on immunoSEQ multiplex PCR, and the TCRdb table lists in-frame clones only, not all of them. The sample consists of 120,000 or so clones, about four fifths of them appearing once. The sample consisted of PBMCs. The receptor source for this set is a woman aged 35 to 49 in good health and CMV-seropositive.

The V call is TRBV5-6, the J call TRBJ2-1; D uncertain. The CDR3 extends over 12 amino acids. V was trimmed by 0 bases and J by 7 bases, leaving 5 bases between them. Germline V gene sequence: CDR1 SGHDT, CDR2 YYEEEE. The CDR3 sequence: CASSLAENEQFF. Written as DNA, the CDR3 is TGTGCCAGCAGCTTGGCTGAGAATGAGCAGTTCTTC.

This clone turned up a few times. The genes are TRBV4-3 and TRBJ2-6, with D perhaps TRBD1 (5 bases). This CDR3 region has 17 residues. Germline assignment: CDR1 LGHNA and CDR2 YSLEER. V lost 2 bases and J 0 bases, leaving 11 bases between the germline ends. The CDR3 region is CASSQNGDSSGANVLTF. As DNA, the CDR3 is TGCGCCAGCAGCCAAAATGGAGACAGCTCTGGGGCCAACGTCCTGACTTTC.